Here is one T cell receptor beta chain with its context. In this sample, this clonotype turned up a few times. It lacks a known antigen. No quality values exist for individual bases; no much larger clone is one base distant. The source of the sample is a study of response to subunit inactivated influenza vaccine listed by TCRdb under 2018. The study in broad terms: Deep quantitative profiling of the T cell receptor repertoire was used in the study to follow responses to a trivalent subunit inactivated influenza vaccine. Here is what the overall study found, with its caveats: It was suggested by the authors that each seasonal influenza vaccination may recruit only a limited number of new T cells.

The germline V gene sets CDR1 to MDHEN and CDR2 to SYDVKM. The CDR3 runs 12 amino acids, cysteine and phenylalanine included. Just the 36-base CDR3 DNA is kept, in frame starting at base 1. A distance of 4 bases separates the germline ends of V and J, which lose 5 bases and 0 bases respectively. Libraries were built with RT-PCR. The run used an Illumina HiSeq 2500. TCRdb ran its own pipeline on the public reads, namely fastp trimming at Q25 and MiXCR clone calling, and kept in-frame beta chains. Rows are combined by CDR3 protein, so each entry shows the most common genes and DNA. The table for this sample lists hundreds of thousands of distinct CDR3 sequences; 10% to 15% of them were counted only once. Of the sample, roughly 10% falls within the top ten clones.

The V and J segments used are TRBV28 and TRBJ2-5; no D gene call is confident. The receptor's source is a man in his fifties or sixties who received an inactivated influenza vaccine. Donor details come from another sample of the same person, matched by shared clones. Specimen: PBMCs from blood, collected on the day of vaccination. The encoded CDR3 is CASSTYQETQYF. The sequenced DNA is TGTGCCAGCAGTACCTACCAAGAGACCCAGTACTTC.